These T cell receptor beta chains were read from a single sample in a study of OX40 agonist ivuxolimab in advanced cancers. TCRdb keeps only in-frame clones here, not all; method: immunoSEQ multiplex PCR. The sample carries some 100,000 clones, approximately 90% recorded once. This specimen consisted of CD4+ or CD8+ T cells sorted from blood, obtained in a trial of the OX40 agonist ivuxolimab. These receptors were taken from an adult with an advanced solid tumor such as melanoma, head and neck, liver or kidney cancer. The CDR3 runs from the conserved cysteine through the conserved F or W. Each record gives: clone size, J gene, V gene, D gene, CDR3 protein, CDR3 DNA. D genes are given only for firm matches. The size entry is marked missing in some rows and otherwise reads once, few, many or a size class.

clone size: NA; J gene: TRBJ1-1; V gene: TRBV6-6; D gene: NA; CDR3 protein: CASSYSGGLNTEAFF; CDR3 DNA: TGTGCCAGCAGTTACTCGGGCGGCTTGAACACTGAAGCTTTCTTT
clone size: NA; J gene: TRBJ1-5; V gene: TRBV30; D gene: NA; CDR3 protein: CAWRGAGSNQPQHF; CDR3 DNA: TGTGCCTGGAGAGGGGCAGGATCCAATCAGCCCCAGCATTTT
clone size: NA; J gene: TRBJ1-4; V gene: TRBV19; D gene: NA; CDR3 protein: CASSRTVNEKLFF; CDR3 DNA: TGTGCCAGTAGTAGGACAGTCAATGAAAAACTGTTTTTT
clone size: NA; J gene: TRBJ1-6; V gene: TRBV28; D gene: TRBD1; CDR3 protein: CASRSTGGTYNSPLHF; CDR3 DNA: TGTGCCAGCAGGTCGACAGGGGGGACCTATAATTCACCCCTCCACTTT
clone size: NA; J gene: TRBJ1-3; V gene: TRBV6-5; D gene: NA; CDR3 protein: CASSSGGHQNTIYF; CDR3 DNA: TGTGCCAGCAGTTCGGGGGGACATCAAAACACCATATATTTT
clone size: NA; J gene: TRBJ1-5; V gene: TRBV19; D gene: TRBD1; CDR3 protein: CASSKGQGAIQPQHF; CDR3 DNA: TGTGCCAGTAGTAAAGGGCAGGGGGCAATTCAGCCCCAGCATTTT
clone size: NA; J gene: TRBJ2-1; V gene: TRBV2; D gene: NA; CDR3 protein: CASRSAASYNEQFF; CDR3 DNA: TGTGCCAGCAGGTCGGCGGCCTCCTACAATGAGCAGTTCTTC
clone size: NA; J gene: TRBJ2-1; V gene: TRBV30; D gene: NA; CDR3 protein: CAWSVLGNRFF; CDR3 DNA: TGTGCCTGGAGTGTATTAGGGAACCGGTTCTTC
clone size: NA; J gene: TRBJ2-7; V gene: TRBV7-9; D gene: NA; CDR3 protein: CASSFDREDEQYF; CDR3 DNA: TGTGCCAGCAGCTTCGACAGGGAGGACGAGCAGTACTTC
clone size: NA; J gene: TRBJ1-6; V gene: TRBV5-6; D gene: NA; CDR3 protein: CASSLVGGSAANSPLHF; CDR3 DNA: TGTGCCAGCAGCTTGGTGGGCGGCAGTGCGGCTAATTCACCCCTCCACTTT
clone size: NA; J gene: TRBJ1-1; V gene: TRBV29-1; D gene: NA; CDR3 protein: CSVGFGPTEAFF; CDR3 DNA: TGCAGCGTTGGGTTTGGACCAACTGAAGCTTTCTTT
clone size: NA; J gene: TRBJ1-1; V gene: TRBV25-1; D gene: NA; CDR3 protein: CASSLQGAGTEAFF; CDR3 DNA: TGTGCCAGCTCCCTCCAGGGTGCCGGCACTGAAGCTTTCTTT
clone size: NA; J gene: TRBJ2-5; V gene: TRBV5-8; D gene: NA; CDR3 protein: CASSLLEGETQYF; CDR3 DNA: TGTGCCAGCAGCTTACTAGAGGGAGAGACCCAGTACTTC
clone size: NA; J gene: TRBJ2-2; V gene: TRBV6-4; D gene: NA; CDR3 protein: CASSPEGTGELFF; CDR3 DNA: TGTGCCAGCAGTCCCGAGGGGACCGGGGAGCTGTTTTTT
clone size: NA; J gene: TRBJ2-3; V gene: TRBV4-3; D gene: TRBD2; CDR3 protein: CASSQVVTSGSPRDTQYF; CDR3 DNA: TGCGCCAGCAGCCAAGTTGTGACTAGCGGTAGTCCCCGAGATACGCAGTATTTT
clone size: NA; J gene: TRBJ2-3; V gene: TRBV4-3; D gene: NA; CDR3 protein: CASSQETNTQYF; CDR3 DNA: TGCGCCAGCAGCCAAGAAACGAATACGCAGTATTTT
clone size: NA; J gene: TRBJ2-5; V gene: TRBV6-1; D gene: NA; CDR3 protein: CASSKNRAETQYF; CDR3 DNA: TGTGCCAGCAGTAAAAATCGGGCTGAGACCCAGTACTTC
clone size: NA; J gene: TRBJ2-5; V gene: TRBV19; D gene: NA; CDR3 protein: CASSAWTPHAQETQYF; CDR3 DNA: TGTGCCAGTAGTGCGTGGACCCCACACGCCCAAGAGACCCAGTACTTC
clone size: NA; J gene: TRBJ1-6; V gene: TRBV27; D gene: TRBD1; CDR3 protein: CASTEGQHNSPLHF; CDR3 DNA: TGTGCCAGCACCGAGGGACAGCATAATTCACCCCTCCACTTT
clone size: NA; J gene: TRBJ2-1; V gene: TRBV7-2; D gene: TRBD2; CDR3 protein: CASSTGTSGGTDNEQFF; CDR3 DNA: TGTGCCAGCAGCACAGGGACTAGCGGGGGTACCGACAATGAGCAGTTCTTC
clone size: NA; J gene: TRBJ1-1; V gene: TRBV2; D gene: NA; CDR3 protein: CASSEDRRAFF; CDR3 DNA: TGTGCCAGCAGTGAAGACCGTAGAGCTTTCTTT
clone size: few; J gene: TRBJ1-2; V gene: TRBV10-1; D gene: NA; CDR3 protein: CASSEWGATNYGYTF; CDR3 DNA: TGCGCCAGCAGTGAATGGGGGGCTACCAACTATGGCTACACCTTC
clone size: once; J gene: TRBJ1-3; V gene: TRBV9; D gene: NA; CDR3 protein: CASSVASASGNTIYF; CDR3 DNA: TGTGCCAGCAGCGTAGCTTCGGCCTCTGGAAACACCATATATTTT
clone size: NA; J gene: TRBJ1-5; V gene: TRBV10-1; D gene: NA; CDR3 protein: CASSESRGTIPQHF; CDR3 DNA: TGCGCCAGCAGTGAGTCGAGGGGGACCATACCCCAGCATTTT
clone size: NA; J gene: TRBJ1-6; V gene: TRBV5-6; D gene: NA; CDR3 protein: CASSFVGTTSSPLHF; CDR3 DNA: TGTGCCAGCAGCTTCGTCGGGACGACATCTTCACCCCTCCACTTT
clone size: NA; J gene: TRBJ1-5; V gene: TRBV2; D gene: TRBD1; CDR3 protein: CASTSGGHNQPQHF; CDR3 DNA: TGTGCCAGCACGTCAGGGGGTCACAATCAGCCCCAGCATTTT
clone size: NA; J gene: TRBJ2-4; V gene: TRBV25-1; D gene: NA; CDR3 protein: CASRSPQAPNIQYF; CDR3 DNA: TGTGCCAGCAGGTCCCCGCAGGCGCCAAACATTCAGTACTTC
clone size: NA; J gene: TRBJ2-7; V gene: TRBV5-1; D gene: NA; CDR3 protein: CASSAKRDSAYEQYF; CDR3 DNA: TGCGCCAGCAGCGCCAAACGGGACTCCGCCTACGAGCAGTACTTC
clone size: NA; J gene: TRBJ1-2; V gene: TRBV2; D gene: NA; CDR3 protein: CASSERSGYGYTF; CDR3 DNA: TGTGCCAGCAGTGAACGTTCAGGCTATGGCTACACCTTC